Each of the 8 T cell receptor beta chains below was sequenced from the same sample in a study of metastatic and nonmetastatic thyroid tumors. Patients were all untreated before their thyroid surgery. TCRdb re-clonotyped the PCR reads via MiXCR. The sample holds around 45,000 clones, approximately 15% seen once. What was sequenced was blood. These receptors all stem from a female donor with papillary thyroid cancer or a benign thyroid nodule (not recorded which). Some clones in this sample may be carry-over from other donors' samples.

The sample holds many counts of this clone. A much more abundant neighbour one base away suggests this may be a read error. This rearrangement joins TRBV6-1 to TRBJ2-1; TRBD2 agrees at 7 bases. V dropped 2 bases and J dropped 12; count of bases not matched to a gene: 13. The length of the CDR3 is 15 residues. Germline V gives CDR1 MNHNS, CDR2 SASEGT. This CDR3 reads CASSESAGDKDGQFF. CDR3 DNA sequence: TGTGCCAGCAGTGAATCGGCGGGAGACAAAGATGGGCAGTTCTTC.

In DNA, the CDR3 is TGTGCCAGCAGTTACCCTTGGACTAGCGGTATACCGAGCTCCTACAATGAGCAGTTCTTC. Translating gives CASSYPWTSGIPSSYNEQFF. V and J are TRBV6-2 or TRBV6-3 and TRBJ2-1; 10 bases match TRBD2. The germline gives CDR1 MNHEY, CDR2 SVGEGT. Germline trimming cut 2 bases from V and 0 bases from J; bases unmatched to any gene: 13. The CDR3 is made up of 20 amino acids.

This clone was found many times. The chain links TRBV28 to TRBJ1-2; D remains ambiguous. Per germline, CDR1 MDHEN and CDR2 SYDVKM. The CDR3 has 12 amino acids. V was cut by 5 bases and J by 8 bases, with 12 bases left in between. The CDR3 nucleotides are TGTGCCAGCAGTACAGAGTCCTGGGGCTACACCTTC. As protein: CASSTESWGYTF.

This clone was observed at least ten times. This sequence joins TRBV5-1 and TRBJ2-1; the match to TRBD2 covers 9 bases. CDR3 size: 14 residues. In germline, CDR1 is SGHRS, CDR2 YFSETQ. Trimming removed 5 bases from V and 8 bases from J; junction bases left unmatched: 8. As DNA, the CDR3 is TGCGCCAGCAGTCAGGGACTAGCTGTCGATGAGCAGTTCTTC. Its translation is CASSQGLAVDEQFF.

This clone showed up many times. In nucleotides, the CDR3 is TGTGCCAGCAGCTTAGCAGGGTCTGGGGCCAACGTCCTGACTTTC. This encodes CASSLAGSGANVLTF. This chain links TRBV7-2 with TRBJ2-6; D unresolved. V was cut by 0 bases and J by 1 base, with 4 bases left in between. This CDR3 has 15 amino acids. The germline gives CDR1 SGHTA, CDR2 FQGNSA.

This clone appeared many times. The chain has TRBV19 and TRBJ1-1; 7 positions match TRBD1. CDR3 length equals 16 residues. Germline trimming cut 5 bases from V and 0 bases from J; bases unmatched to any gene: 9. Per germline, CDR1 LNHDA and CDR2 SQIVND (reference sequence). The CDR3 loop reads CASSLFETGMNTEAFF. The DNA for the CDR3 is TGTGCCAGTAGTCTCTTTGAGACAGGGATGAACACTGAAGCTTTCTTT.

Many counts were recorded for this clone. The chain has TRBV19 and TRBJ1-5, with TRBD1 matching 10 bases. V lost 4 bases and J lost 7; bases outside the gene matches: 7. This CDR3 contains 15 residues. Germline V gives CDR1 LNHDA, CDR2 SQIVND (reference sequence). The CDR3 loop is CASSTQTGGGQPQHF. CDR3 coding DNA: TGTGCCAGTAGTACCCAGACAGGGGGCGGACAGCCCCAGCATTTT.

The rearrangement joins TRBV2 to TRBJ2-7; 7 bases map to TRBD2. V dropped 6 bases and J dropped 0; count of bases not matched to a gene: 20. CDR1 is SNHLY and CDR2 is FYNNEI in the germline V gene. This CDR3 has 19 residues. CDR3 in DNA: TGTGCCAGCAGGGGAGCGGGGAGCCTTCGACCGGGGCACTCCTACGAGCAGTACTTC. This encodes CASRGAGSLRPGHSYEQYF. Combining the CDR3 with reference TRBV2 and TRBJ2-7 gives the whole variable domain EPEVTQTPSHQVTQMGQEVILRCVPISNHLYFYWYRQILGQKVEFLVSFYNNEISEKSEIFDDQFSVERPDGSNFTLKIRSTKLEDSAMYFCASRGAGSLRPGHSYEQYFGPGTRLTVT.